This T cell receptor (beta chain) was observed in a study of spatial heterogeneity in lung cancer. Study-wide context: Beta-chain sequences consistently outnumbered alpha-chain sequences in detection. Within raw reads, each unique TCR and UMI combination appeared on average more than ten times.

Regarding time point: sample taken at primary tumor resection. Sequencing covered unsorted whole RNA taken from tumor, nontumor lung or frozen PBMC. A total of over 70 untreated early-stage non-small cell lung cancer patients served as donors. Remarks on this clonotype: Its antigen is currently unknown.

V dropped 5 bases and J dropped 3 bases, with 11 bases sitting between them. The CDR3 is 14 amino acids. Using its own MiXCR run on the 5' RACE reads, TCRdb lists one record per CDR3 protein. The sample yields tens of thousands of distinct CDR3 sequences, about an eighth seen once. General study results and limits: Blood showed ubiquitous tumor TCRs more often at resection than at routine follow-up.

The source was PBMCs, collected at surgery. The TCR was taken from a male donor with early-stage non-small cell lung cancer. V gene TRBV12-3 or TRBV12-4 combines with J gene TRBJ2-1; D unresolved. This CDR3 reads CASSPLLIYNEQFF. CDR3 nucleotide sequence: TGTGCCAGCAGTCCCCTCCTGATCTACAATGAGCAGTTCTTC.